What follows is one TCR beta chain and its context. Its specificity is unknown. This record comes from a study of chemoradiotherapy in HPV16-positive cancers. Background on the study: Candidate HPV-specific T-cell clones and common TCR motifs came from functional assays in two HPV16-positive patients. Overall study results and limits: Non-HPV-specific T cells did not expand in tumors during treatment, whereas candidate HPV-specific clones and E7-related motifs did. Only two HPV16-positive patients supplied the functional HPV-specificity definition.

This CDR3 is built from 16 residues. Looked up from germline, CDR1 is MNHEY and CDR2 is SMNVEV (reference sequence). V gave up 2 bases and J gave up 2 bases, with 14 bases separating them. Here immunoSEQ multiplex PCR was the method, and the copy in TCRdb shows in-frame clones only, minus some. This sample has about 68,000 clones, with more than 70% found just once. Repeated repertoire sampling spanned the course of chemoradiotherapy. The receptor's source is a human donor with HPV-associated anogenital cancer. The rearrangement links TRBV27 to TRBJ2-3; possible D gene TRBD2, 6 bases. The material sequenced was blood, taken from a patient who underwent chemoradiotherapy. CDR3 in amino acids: CASSLGLARYTDTQYF. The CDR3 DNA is TGTGCCAGCAGTTTAGGGCTAGCGAGATACACAGATACGCAGTATTTT.